This record covers a single T cell receptor beta chain. This clonotype was found many times. Which antigen it targets is not known. Base qualities are not at hand, and no much larger clone is one base apart. Expansion of CD8+CD57+ cells had been shown by flow cytometry in the patients chosen for sequencing. Every patient had severe acquired aplastic anemia, diagnosed using the International Study of Aplastic Anemia and Agranulocytosis and Camitta criteria. No patient had received any therapy when blood was sampled. In the study, sorted CD4+ and CD8+ blood T cells from patients with severe aplastic anemia and from healthy subjects underwent deep sequencing of TCR repertoires. In the USA, patient enrollment took place under clinicaltrials.gov protocols 00001620, 01623167, 00001397, 00071045, 00081523 and 00961064. Ficoll-Paque density gradient centrifugation was used to isolate peripheral blood mononuclear cells. Before DNA extraction, CD4+ and CD8+ T cells were sorted with FACS or magnetic beads.

The sample belongs to a study of CD8+CD57+ T cells in acquired aplastic anemia (dated by TCRdb to the late 2010s). For the study in its entirety: DNA extracted from sorted CD4+ and CD8+ cells had a mean of around 3 ug, with a range of 0.2 to 27.4 ug. A CD8+CD57+ expansion meant a frequency higher than the mean frequency seen in healthy subjects. Points the paper makes about the study in general: Patients and healthy controls showed no significant difference in CD8+ Simpson's diversity (P=0.060). Around 27 CD8+ CDR3 sequences were shared between patients and controls but appeared highly expressed in patients and within their immunodominant clones.

The trim is 4 bases for V and 0 bases for J, with a gap of 13 bases between the germline ends. CDR1 SNHLY and CDR2 FYNNEI are derived from the germline V gene. The CDR3 goes from the cysteine to the phenylalanine over 16 residues. The CDR3 DNA has 48 bases and is translated from base 1. Genomic DNA served as template for TCR beta VDJ combination and CDR3 sequence profiling. An Illumina HiSeq 2000 was the platform used for TCR repertoire sequencing. The authors' pipeline ran thus. TRBV/TRBJ rearrangement plots, CDR3 size and DJ length profiles, and Simpson's diversity index were used to assess repertoires. Whichever DNA sequence was most abundant in the deep sequencing data was defined as the immunodominant clone. CDR3 amino acid sequences were screened for sharing across subjects and compared with published repertoires and the VDJdb database. TCRdb trimmed the raw reads at Q25, called clones with MiXCR and kept productive beta chains. Every CDR3 protein is listed once, alongside the most common genes and DNA of its rows. The V and J calls here are based on TCRdb, not the publication. This sample gives about 180,000 distinct CDR3 sequences in total; about 44% of them show up just once. Together, the top ten hold 13% of the sample.

What was sequenced was sorted CD4+, CD8+, or CD8+CD57+ T cells (not recorded which) from PBMCs. The TCR sequence derives from a human donor with aplastic anemia. The chain joins TRBV2 to TRBJ1-5, with TRBD1 as a weak D call on 5 bases. For the CDR3, the sequence is CASSGTNSLSNQPQHF. The DNA is TGTGCCAGCAGTGGGACAAATTCCCTTAGCAATCAGCCCCAGCATTTT.